The following is a TCR beta chain sequence with its context. Its cognate antigen is unknown. Per germline, CDR1 MDHEN and CDR2 SYDVKM. The CDR3 sequence is 13 residues long. V lost 6 bases and J 1 base, leaving 6 bases between the germline ends. Assay used: immunoSEQ multiplex PCR; TCRdb lists only in-frame clones, some missing. Of some 6,000 clones detected, 60% to 80% appear once; the ten largest clones hold approximately 40%. This sample is part of a study of T cell clonotyping in hematopoietic cell transplantation. Study-level points and caveats: No sorting was done, leaving CD4 and CD8 contributions mixed. Broader posttransplant TCR repertoire diversity was predicted by graft donor and pretransplant recipient Inverse Simpson Index values.

Recipient blood drawn about 28 days pretransplant and days 30, 100, 180 after. This TCR derives from a male patient in his 70s who had an allogeneic stem cell transplant from an unrelated donor, so T cells may come from the graft donor. Some clones in this sample may be carry-over from other donors' samples. The chain carries TRBV28 and TRBJ2-2, with no clear D. Sequenced material: peripheral blood mononuclear cells, taken 180 days after allogeneic stem cell transplant. CDR3 sequence reads: CASRDLNTGELFF. CDR3 sequence (DNA): TGTGCCAGCAGGGACCTGAACACCGGGGAGCTGTTTTTT.